Presented here are 24 T cell receptor beta chains from one specimen sequenced in a study of blood T cell repertoires in COVID-19. TCRdb keeps only in-frame clones here, not all; method: immunoSEQ multiplex PCR. Here the sample spans roughly 480,000 clones, roughly 89% being singletons. Sample: peripheral blood. The receptors were sampled from a man between 18 and 35 years old with COVID-19, enrolled during active disease.

This chain links TRBV6-4 with TRBJ1-2, with unresolved D. The CDR3 is 15 amino acids. Per germline, CDR1 MRHNA and CDR2 SNTAGT. V lost 0 bases and J lost 9, with 17 bases in between. The CDR3 reads CASSDSGGSALSYTF. CDR3 in DNA: TGTGCCAGCAGTGACTCAGGAGGGTCAGCACTTAGCTACACCTTC.

V and J are TRBV6-1 and TRBJ2-5, with D unresolved. CDR1 is MNHNS and CDR2 is SASEGT in the germline V gene. V was pared by 4 bases and J by 1 base, with 16 bases between. The CDR3 spans 16 residues. Here the CDR3 DNA reads TGTGCCAGCAGTGCAAGACACAAGAGCACCCAAGAGACCCAGTACTTC. Translated, it gives CASSARHKSTQETQYF.

The V gene is TRBV5-1, the J gene TRBJ1-3; possible D gene TRBD1, 6 bases. CDR1 is SGHRS, CDR2 YFSETQ, per germline. The CDR3 is made up of 15 amino acids. V lost 5 bases and J lost 0, with 12 bases in between. CDR3 protein: CASRLMDSSGNTIYF. In DNA form, the CDR3 reads TGCGCCAGCAGACTTATGGACAGCTCTGGAAACACCATATATTTT.

The V call is TRBV7-2, the J call TRBJ2-5; D is undetermined. The V gene's germline CDR1 is SGHTA and CDR2 FQGNSA. This CDR3 is 14 amino acids long. Trimming removed 1 base from V and 1 base from J, with 7 bases in between. The CDR3 loop is CASSLVLRQETQYF. The CDR3, as DNA: TGTGCCAGCAGCTTAGTTTTGCGCCAAGAGACCCAGTACTTC.

The chain couples TRBV6-4 to TRBJ2-5, with 8 bases fitting TRBD2. Trimming at V came to 3 bases and at J to 4 bases, leaving 10 bases not matched to a gene. Germline V CDR1 and CDR2: MRHNA, SNTAGT. The CDR3 runs to 16 residues. In nucleotides, the CDR3 is TGTGCCAGCAGTGAGATGGCGGGGGGAATGGGAGAGACCCAGTACTTC. This gives the protein CASSEMAGGMGETQYF.

The V call is TRBV6-5, the J call TRBJ2-6; a possible D gene is TRBD1 (6 bases). The ends were cut back, 11 bases at V and 1 base at J, with 15 bases in the middle. CDR1 is MNHEY and CDR2 is SVGAGI in the germline V gene. CDR3 length: 15 amino acids. The DNA of the CDR3 is TGTGCCGGCCAGGGGATGGGGTCTGGGGCCAACGTCCTGACTTTC. The encoded protein is CAGQGMGSGANVLTF.

This clone has a single count. This chain links TRBV12-3 or TRBV12-4 with TRBJ2-2; D ambiguous. This CDR3 spans 13 amino acids. Trimming cost V 8 bases and J 0 bases, with 7 bases left between them. CDR3 bases: TGTGCCAGCCTTCCTCCGAACACCGGGGAGCTGTTTTTT. Its translation: CASLPPNTGELFF.

This clone was counted a single time. V is TRBV18 and J is TRBJ1-2; D unclear. Deletions cut 0 bases from V and 4 bases from J, with 9 bases between. This CDR3 has 14 residues. Germline loops: CDR1 KGHSH, CDR2 LQKENI. The CDR3 spells CASSPPERIYGYTF. The CDR3 bases are TGTGCCAGCTCACCACCGGAGCGGATCTATGGCTACACCTTC.

The CDR3 sequence is CASSSISYEQYF. The CDR3 DNA reads TGTGCCAGCAGTTCCATCTCCTACGAGCAGTACTTC. The rearrangement uses TRBV5-6 and TRBJ2-7; D gene ambiguous. The CDR3 spans 12 residues. V lost 5 bases and J lost 0, with 6 bases in between. Germline loops: CDR1 SGHDT, CDR2 YYEEEE.

This rearrangement joins TRBV5-1 to TRBJ2-7, with 9 nucleotides matching TRBD1. V gave up 0 bases and J gave up 7 bases; unmatched junction bases: 5. CDR1 is SGHRS, CDR2 YFSETQ, per germline. The CDR3 contains 14 residues. CDR3 region: CASSLAGQGREQYF. CDR3 in DNA: TGCGCCAGCAGCTTGGCGGGACAGGGAAGAGAGCAGTACTTC.

This chain links TRBV19 with TRBJ1-4; 7 nucleotides match TRBD1. V shed 7 bases, J shed 7 bases, and the junction held 12 bases outside the gene matches. The CDR3 covers 15 residues. The V gene's germline CDR1 is LNHDA and CDR2 SQIVND (reference sequence). CDR3 sequence (DNA): TGTGCCAGTACCATTACCCTGGACAGGACTGAAAAACTGTTTTTT. The encoded protein is CASTITLDRTEKLFF.

This clone was detected once. The chain joins TRBV29-1 to TRBJ1-4; D might be TRBD1 (5 bases). Germline CDR1 SQVTM, CDR2 ANQGSEA. V was shortened by 3 bases and J by 3 bases, with 11 bases between the two germline ends. There are 14 residues in the CDR3. The CDR3 region is CSVEAGKANEKLFF. CDR3 bases: TGCAGCGTTGAGGCAGGGAAAGCTAATGAAAAACTGTTTTTT.

This clone was picked up one time. The genes are TRBV18 and TRBJ2-1; 8 bases agree with TRBD1. V lost 3 bases and J lost 0; bases outside the gene matches: 4. CDR1 and CDR2 (germline): KGHSH, LQKENI. The CDR3 covers 16 residues. CDR3 DNA sequence: TGTGCCAGCTCACCCTTGGGACAGGCCTCCTACAATGAGCAGTTCTTC. Amino acid sequence: CASSPLGQASYNEQFF. Full variable domain (missing parts from reference TRBV18 and TRBJ2-1): NAGVMQNPRHLVRRRGQEARLRCSPMKGHSHVYWYRQLPEEGLKFMVYLQKENIIDESGMPKERFSAEFPKEGPSILRIQQVVRGDSAAYFCASSPLGQASYNEQFFGPGTRLTVL.

The chain employs TRBV29-1 and TRBJ2-3, with TRBD2 matching 15 bases. Per germline, CDR1 SQVTM and CDR2 ANQGSEA. CDR3 length: 16 residues. The J segment lost 6 bases and the V segment lost 6 bases, leaving 10 bases of the junction unmatched. This CDR3 reads CSVAGLAGGNRDTQYF. The CDR3 nucleotides are TGCAGCGTCGCGGGACTAGCGGGAGGTAACAGGGATACGCAGTATTTT.

This chain joins TRBV3-1 (or the pseudogene TRBV3-2) and TRBJ2-2; TRBD2 might be the D (6 bases). Trimming removed 4 bases at V and 3 bases at J, with 12 bases between. CDR1 is LGHDT and CDR2 is YNNKEL in the germline V gene (reference sequence). The CDR3 loop spans 15 amino acids. The CDR3 loop is CASSPPEGDTGELFF. CDR3 in DNA: TGTGCCAGCAGCCCCCCGGAGGGCGACACCGGGGAGCTGTTTTTT.

The V and J genes are TRBV6-5 and TRBJ2-7; 16 bases line up with TRBD2. The V gene's germline CDR1 is MNHEY and CDR2 SVGAGI. The CDR3 is 15 residues long. The J segment lost 2 bases and the V segment lost 11 bases, leaving 6 bases of the junction unmatched. The CDR3 spells CAATGLAGGPYEQYF. In DNA, the CDR3 is TGTGCCGCAACGGGACTAGCGGGAGGGCCCTACGAGCAGTACTTC.

The CDR3 DNA reads TGTGCCAGCAGCGTCGATGGGGGGGCCTCAGATACGCAGTATTTT. Protein product: CASSVDGGASDTQYF. The chain employs TRBV5-4 and TRBJ2-3; D perhaps matches TRBD2 (7 bases). The V gene lost 4 bases and the J gene lost 4 bases, with 16 bases spanning the gap. Germline loops: CDR1 SGHNT, CDR2 YYREEE (reference sequence). CDR3 length: 15 amino acids.

The chain links TRBV6-5 to TRBJ2-7, with 7 bases that match TRBD1. Trimming removed 3 bases from V and 2 bases from J; junction bases left unmatched: 4. CDR1 and CDR2 (germline): MNHEY, SVGAGI. This CDR3 has 14 residues. In nucleotides, the CDR3 is TGTGCCAGCAGTTATTACAGGGGAACCTACGAGCAGTACTTC. Its protein product is CASSYYRGTYEQYF.

The J gene is TRBJ2-5, the V gene TRBV6-5; TRBD1 might be the D (5 bases). In germline, CDR1 is MNHEY, CDR2 SVGAGI. CDR3 length equals 14 residues. V lost 2 bases, J lost 3 bases, and 10 bases lay in between. The CDR3 protein is CASSYASTEETQYF. The CDR3 DNA is TGTGCCAGCAGTTACGCGTCGACAGAAGAGACCCAGTACTTC.

J is TRBJ2-2 and V is TRBV4-1; D call uncertain. The CDR3 is made up of 12 amino acids. V was cut by 1 base and J by 6 bases, with 3 bases left in between. Germline CDR1 reads MGHRA; CDR2 reads YSYEKL. The CDR3 here is CASSQASGELFF. For the CDR3, the DNA is TGCGCCAGCAGCCAAGCCTCCGGGGAGCTGTTTTTT.

On this clone: The junction does not match germline at one end; this may be a read error. CDR3 coding DNA: TGTGCTAGCAGCCCCCAGGGCACAGATACGCAGTATTTT. Protein sequence: CASSPQGTDTQYF. The chain recombines TRBV7-7 with TRBJ2-3; D is unresolved. The CDR3 extends over 13 amino acids. Germline-derived CDR1 and CDR2 are SSHAT and FNYEAQ (reference sequence).

J is TRBJ2-5 and V is TRBV7-9; D remains ambiguous. The CDR3 totals 13 residues. Germline CDR1 and CDR2: SEHNR and FQNEAQ (reference sequence). The germline V and J ends were trimmed by 3 bases and 4 bases, with 9 bases remaining between them. DNA of the CDR3: TGTGCCAGCAGCTTTGGGCAGGTAGAGACCCAGTACTTC. Translating gives CASSFGQVETQYF.

V usage is TRBV13 and J usage is TRBJ1-2, with 8 bases fitting TRBD1. Looked up from germline, CDR1 is PRHDT and CDR2 is FYEKMQ (reference sequence). The CDR3 has 14 residues. J was trimmed by 7 bases and V by 9 bases; bases with no gene match: 13. The CDR3 is CASTFGQGAAGYTF. CDR3 nucleotide sequence: TGTGCCAGTACCTTTGGCCAGGGGGCTGCTGGCTACACCTTC. The entire variable domain, with the rest obtained from reference TRBV13 and TRBJ1-2, is as follows: AAGVIQSPRHLIKEKRETATLKCYPIPRHDTVYWYQQGPGQDPQFLISFYEKMQSDKGSIPDRFSAQQFSDYHSELNMSSLELGDSALYFCASTFGQGAAGYTFGSGTRLTVV.

This chain connects TRBV5-5 to TRBJ1-1, with 8 bases lining up with TRBD1. The germline CDR1 and CDR2 sequences are SGHKS and YYEKEE (reference sequence). The CDR3 is made up of 13 amino acids. Unmatched junction bases numbered 6, after V lost 4 bases and J lost 7 bases. The CDR3 loop reads CASSPRQGNEAFF. CDR3 DNA sequence: TGTGCCAGCAGCCCCAGACAGGGGAATGAAGCTTTCTTT. Supplemented by reference TRBV5-5 and TRBJ1-1, the full variable domain reads DAGVTQSPTHLIKTRGQQVTLRCSPISGHKSVSWYQQVLGQGPQFIFQYYEKEERGRGNFPDRFSARQFPNYSSELNVNALLLGDSALYLCASSPRQGNEAFFGQGTRLTVV.